This T cell receptor (beta chain) derives from a study of cytomegalovirus exposure and HLA in healthy donors. The method was immunoSEQ multiplex PCR; TCRdb's version includes in-frame clones alone and lacks a portion of them. The sample lists tens of thousands of clones, less than 95% seen once, with 0.63% in the top ten. CDR1 and CDR2 from the germline V gene are SNHLY and FYNNEI. The CDR3 length is 11 residues. Between the trimmed V and J ends, which lost 7 bases and 8 bases, there was a span of 11 bases. Points from the study as a whole: Reports indicated that the classifier achieved high specificity and sensitivity in diagnosing cytomegalovirus status. The study flagged roughly 150 TCR beta chains as cytomegalovirus-associated.

In the case of this clone: The antigen remains undetermined.

What was sequenced was PBMCs. This sequence joins TRBV2 and TRBJ1-1; D call uncertain. The TCR originated in a woman under 30 in good health and CMV-seronegative. The CDR3 reads CASKGRVEAFF. The CDR3 nucleotides read TGTGCCAGCAAAGGGCGGGTCGAAGCTTTCTTT.